The 26 T cell receptor beta chains listed next were all sequenced from one sample in a study of blood T cell repertoires in COVID-19 (dated by TCRdb to 2019 to 2021). The protocol used for the library was the immunoSEQ multiplex PCR assay. Imported from immuneACCESS, the table was reduced by TCRdb to in-frame sequences with V and J called. These copies leave out some clones; in studies compared against another copy, an unresolved V gene accounts for under half, and the cause of the remainder is not known. The table for this sample lists approximately 450,000 clones; more than 80% of them were counted only once. 1% to 1.3% of the sample rests with the top ten. The sample was PBMCs or T cells enriched from blood (not recorded which). The receptors shown here come from a man between 25 and 39 years old who had recovered from COVID-19.

A note on this clone: Other nucleotide sequences in the sample specify the same CDR3. The chain couples TRBV9 to TRBJ1-6; D remains unclear. With 0 bases removed from V and 5 bases from J, the gap between germline ends came to 6 bases. This CDR3 region has 14 residues. CDR1 is SGDLS and CDR2 is YYNGEE in the germline V gene. The CDR3 nucleotides read TGTGCCAGCAGCGTAGGCCAGAATAATTCACCCCTCCACTTT. It translates to CASSVGQNNSPLHF. Combining the CDR3 with reference TRBV9 and TRBJ1-6 gives the whole variable domain DSGVTQTPKHLITATGQRVTLRCSPRSGDLSVYWYQQSLDQGLQFLIQYYNGEERAKGNILERFSAQQFPDLHSELNLSSLELGDSALYFCASSVGQNNSPLHFGNGTRLTVT.

The rearrangement links TRBV7-9 to TRBJ2-1; 11 bases line up with TRBD2. The V gene end was trimmed by 5 bases and the J gene end by 5 bases; junction bases not matched to a gene: 5. This CDR3 spans 15 amino acids. CDR1 SEHNR and CDR2 FQNEAQ come from the germline V gene (reference sequence). CDR3 sequence reads: CASSRLAGGNNEQFF. DNA of the CDR3: TGTGCCAGCAGCCGGCTAGCGGGAGGAAACAATGAGCAGTTCTTC.

This chain joins TRBV11-2 and TRBJ2-5; D unclear. Germline CDR1 SGHAT, CDR2 FQNNGV. The CDR3 sequence is 15 residues long. V lost 5 bases to trimming and J lost 5 bases, with 18 bases between them. CDR3 DNA: TGTGCCAGCAGCACAATTGGTAACCCCAGGGAGACCCAGTACTTC. Its translation: CASSTIGNPRETQYF.

J is TRBJ2-7 and V is TRBV28; the D gene is possibly TRBD2 (5 bases). CDR3 length: 12 residues. V was shortened by 5 bases and J by 5 bases, with 10 bases between the two germline ends. Germline V gene data show CDR1 as MDHEN and CDR2 as SYDVKM. For the CDR3, the DNA is TGTGCCAGCAGTGGACTTCTTGACGAGCAGTACTTC. Protein: CASSGLLDEQYF. Filled out from reference TRBV28 and TRBJ2-7, the complete variable domain reads DVKVTQSSRYLVKRTGEKVFLECVQDMDHENMFWYRQDPGLGLRLIYFSYDVKMKEKGDIPEGYSVSREKKERFSLILESASTNQTSMYLCASSGLLDEQYFGPGTRLTVT.

Written as DNA, the CDR3 is TGTGCCAGCAGTTACTGGACAGGGTACGAGCAGTACTTC. Translation gives CASSYWTGYEQYF. This chain links TRBV6-6 with TRBJ2-7, with 8 nucleotides matching TRBD1. The CDR3 has 13 residues. The germline V gene encodes CDR1 MNHNY and CDR2 SVGAGI (reference sequence). The junction had 0 bases not matched to a gene; V was cut back by 1 base and J by 4 bases.

This clone showed up just a few times. The J gene is TRBJ1-2, the V gene TRBV18, with D possibly being TRBD1 (6 bases). V lost 3 bases and J lost 9, with 11 bases in between. Germline loops: CDR1 KGHSH, CDR2 LQKENI. The CDR3 is 12 residues long. As DNA, the CDR3 is TGTGCCAGCTCACCGGGGGCCCTAAGCTACACCTTC. Translating gives CASSPGALSYTF.

J is TRBJ2-1 and V is TRBV2; TRBD2 agrees at 7 bases. CDR1 and CDR2 from the germline V gene are SNHLY and FYNNEI. CDR3 length: 15 amino acids. Trimming cost V 4 bases and J 0 bases; bases outside gene matches: 3. The CDR3 protein is CASSGGGSSYNEQFF. In nucleotides, the CDR3 is TGTGCCAGCAGTGGGGGCGGGAGCTCCTACAATGAGCAGTTCTTC.

This sequence joins TRBV5-1 and TRBJ2-1; perhaps TRBD2 as D (6 bases). Trimming took off 3 bases at V and 9 bases at J, with 13 bases between the two ends. There are 13 residues in the CDR3. Germline V CDR1 and CDR2: SGHRS, YFSETQ. CDR3 nucleotides: TGCGCCAGCAGCTCGCACAGGACTACTGAGCAGTTCTTC. It is translated as CASSSHRTTEQFF.

The chain recombines TRBV3-1 (or the pseudogene TRBV3-2) with TRBJ1-2, with TRBD1 matching over 10 bases. The J segment lost 6 bases and the V segment lost 3 bases, leaving 7 bases of the junction unmatched. CDR1 is LGHDT and CDR2 is YNNKEL in the germline V gene (reference sequence). This CDR3 is 15 amino acids long. The CDR3 nucleotides read TGTGCCAGCAGCCAGGGGGCCGGGACAGGGGATGGCTACACCTTC. Translated: CASSQGAGTGDGYTF.

The genes are TRBV6-5 and TRBJ1-1, with D possibly matching TRBD1 (6 bases). Deletions cut 5 bases from V and 3 bases from J, with 10 bases between. The CDR3 sequence is 13 residues long. Germline CDR1 MNHEY, CDR2 SVGAGI. The CDR3 DNA is TGTGCCAGCAGTCGGGACATTTACACTGAAGCTTTCTTT. It translates to CASSRDIYTEAFF.

This clone came up once. The chain uses TRBV15 and TRBJ1-5, with D unresolved. This CDR3 spans 15 amino acids. Germline V gene data show CDR1 as LNHNV and CDR2 as YYDKDF (reference sequence). V gave up 1 base and J gave up 0 bases, with 7 bases separating them. The CDR3 nucleotides are TGTGCCACCAGCAGAGGCCAACATAGCAATCAGCCCCAGCATTTT. This codes for CATSRGQHSNQPQHF.

This chain links TRBV25-1 with TRBJ2-5; 7 bases line up with TRBD2. The CDR3 loop spans 16 amino acids. The junction had 7 bases not matched to a gene; V was cut back by 0 bases and J by 3 bases. Germline CDR1 is MGHDK and CDR2 is SYGVNS. Here the CDR3 DNA reads TGTGCCAGCAGTGAATATCACGGAGGGAGGGAAGAGACCCAGTACTTC. It translates to CASSEYHGGREETQYF.

The gene calls are TRBV24-1 and TRBJ2-2; D possibly corresponds to TRBD1 (6 bases). Germline CDR1 is KGHDR and CDR2 is SFDVKD. The CDR3 is made up of 16 amino acids. The ends were cut back, 2 bases at V and 5 bases at J, with 14 bases in the middle. The CDR3 here is CATSDYALDRTGELFF. CDR3 nucleotides: TGTGCCACCAGTGATTACGCTTTGGACAGAACCGGGGAGCTGTTTTTT.

V usage is TRBV11-3 and J usage is TRBJ2-3, with 10 bases that match TRBD1. This CDR3 comprises 16 residues. V lost 5 bases and J lost 6; bases outside the gene matches: 11. From germline, CDR1 is SGHNT and CDR2 YENEEA. The CDR3 loop reads CASSKGTGARTDTQYF. As DNA, the CDR3 is TGTGCCAGCAGCAAGGGGACAGGGGCCAGAACGGATACGCAGTATTTT.

This chain links TRBV2 with TRBJ2-7; 7 bases match TRBD1. Trimming took 7 bases from V and 2 from J; bases not matched to a gene: 8. The CDR3 consists of 14 residues. CDR1 is SNHLY and CDR2 is FYNNEI in the germline V gene. The CDR3 region has the DNA TGTGCCAGCATTGATCCGGGACAGACCTACGAGCAGTACTTC. Protein sequence: CASIDPGQTYEQYF.

The chain couples TRBV2 to TRBJ1-2; possibly TRBD1 for D (6 bases). Germline V gene lookup returns CDR1 SNHLY and CDR2 FYNNEI. CDR3 length equals 15 residues. V shed 6 bases and J shed 2 bases, with 16 bases lying between them. CDR3 sequence reads: CASRPRTAGNYGYTF. The CDR3 DNA follows: TGTGCCAGCAGACCAAGGACAGCCGGAAACTATGGCTACACCTTC.

The chain recombines TRBV18 with TRBJ1-4; 10 bases map to TRBD1. Germline CDR1 is KGHSH and CDR2 is LQKENI. V lost 3 bases, J lost 8 bases, and 6 bases stayed unmatched. The CDR3 has 15 amino acids. DNA of the CDR3: TGTGCCAGCTCACCGCAGGGACAGGGGTACGAAAAACTGTTTTTT. Translating it yields CASSPQGQGYEKLFF.

This chain links TRBV19 with TRBJ1-1; D ambiguous. V was clipped by 7 bases and J by 1 base, with 16 bases between them. The CDR3 contains 15 residues. From germline, CDR1 is LNHDA and CDR2 SQIVND (reference sequence). The CDR3 DNA follows: TGTGCCAGTACCCTAACCCGGTCTGGGAACACTGAAGCTTTCTTT. Translating gives CASTLTRSGNTEAFF.

The chain joins TRBV24-1 to TRBJ1-2, with D possibly TRBD1 on 6 matching bases. The CDR3 consists of 13 residues. CDR1 and CDR2 from the germline V gene are KGHDR and SFDVKD. V lost 3 bases and J lost 8, with 12 bases in between. Written as DNA, the CDR3 is TGTGCCACCAGTGATGGCATACAGGGCGGCTACACCTTC. It encodes CATSDGIQGGYTF.

This clone has a count of ten or more. This chain joins TRBV7-8 and TRBJ2-7; TRBD2 aligns across 7 bases. Unmatched junction bases numbered 6, after V lost 4 bases and J lost 6 bases. The CDR3 covers 13 residues. Per the germline V gene, CDR1 is SGHVS and CDR2 is FQNEAQ. The CDR3 bases are TGTGCCAGCAGCTCTGGGACTAACCTCGAGCAGTACTTC. Translating gives CASSSGTNLEQYF.

This chain links TRBV5-4 with TRBJ2-2; unclear D gene. V was clipped by 4 bases and J by 5 bases, with 18 bases between them. CDR1 SGHNT and CDR2 YYREEE come from the germline V gene (reference sequence). The CDR3 runs to 16 residues. CDR3 nucleotide sequence: TGTGCCAGCAGCCAAGGCGGCCTACTACTTACCGGGGAGCTGTTTTTT. Protein product: CASSQGGLLLTGELFF.

The CDR3 bases are TGTGCCAGCAGAGCCCAGGCAGTCTACGAGCAGTACTTC. Translating it yields CASRAQAVYEQYF. J is TRBJ2-7 and V is TRBV27; no firm D call. Germline CDR1 is MNHEY and CDR2 is SMNVEV (reference sequence). The V end was cut by 6 bases, the J end by 3 bases, with 12 bases between. The CDR3 is 13 residues long.

V gene TRBV3-1 (or the pseudogene TRBV3-2) combines with J gene TRBJ1-1, with 9 bases lining up with TRBD1. The CDR3 length is 14 residues. The germline V gene has CDR1 LGHDT and CDR2 YNNKEL (reference sequence). V gave up 4 bases and J gave up 6 bases; unmatched junction bases: 6. CDR3 sequence reads: CASSLRTGEAEAFF. Written as DNA, the CDR3 is TGTGCCAGCAGCCTAAGGACAGGGGAGGCTGAAGCTTTCTTT.

The chain couples TRBV12-3 or TRBV12-4 to TRBJ1-3; D not resolved. The CDR3 spans 12 residues. Trimming cost V 3 bases and J 6 bases, with 6 bases left between them. The CDR3 loop is CASSFSKNTIYF. The DNA of the CDR3 is TGTGCCAGCAGTTTTTCAAAAAACACCATATATTTT.

The rearrangement uses TRBV5-1 and TRBJ2-2, with D perhaps TRBD2 (5 bases). V lost 2 bases, J lost 2 bases, and 7 bases lay in between. The CDR3 totals 14 residues. Germline CDR1 reads SGHRS; CDR2 reads YFSETQ. The chain's CDR3 is CASSFGGNTGELFF. In DNA, the CDR3 is TGCGCCAGCAGCTTCGGAGGTAACACCGGGGAGCTGTTTTTT.

The chain joins TRBV3-1 (or the pseudogene TRBV3-2) to TRBJ1-2, with 9 bases matching TRBD1. Trimming at V came to 3 bases and at J to 4 bases, leaving 6 bases not matched to a gene. This CDR3 is 15 amino acids long. Germline V CDR1 and CDR2: LGHDT, YNNKEL (reference sequence). The CDR3 loop is CASSHGTGQGYGYTF. DNA for the CDR3: TGTGCCAGCAGCCACGGGACAGGGCAGGGCTATGGCTACACCTTC.